This record covers a single TCR beta chain. The antigen it recognizes is unknown. No clone much larger than this one lies a single base away; base qualities are absent. The data are from a study of metastatic and nonmetastatic thyroid tumors (dated by TCRdb to about 2020). The study in broad terms: The researchers compared repertoires between peripheral blood samples and tumor or nodule tissue samples from patients with malignant or benign thyroid disease.

No patient had received any treatment before thyroid surgery. Patient clinical samples collected from about 2012 to 2018 were retrospectively analysed using T-cell receptor beta sequencing. To prepare the library, PCR was applied. Sequencing was carried out with an Illumina HiSeq 4000. High-throughput sequencing was used to profile the CDR3 region of the TCR beta-chain in every patient. The authors' pipeline ran thus. The researchers built a classifier to tell apart papillary thyroid cancer patients with distant metastasis, based on CDR3 differences among clinicopathological groups. The Shannon index was used to assess repertoire diversity, and the Morisita-Horn index was used to assess tumor-blood repertoire similarity. TCRdb applied fastp at Q25 and MiXCR to the public reads, then kept only in-frame beta chains. TCRdb's processing, not the authors' own work, is the source of the V and J calls. The sample contains 15,000 or so clones, around 3.8% of them found a single time. Less than 25% of the sample comes from the top ten.

The V and J ends are trimmed by 4 bases and 2 bases, leaving 14 bases between them. The CDR3 goes from the cysteine to the phenylalanine over 15 residues. The CDR3 DNA has 45 bases and is translated from base 1. Here is what the overall study found, with its caveats: In both blood and tumor samples, TCR beta diversity was reported to be significantly higher in malignant tumors than in benign nodules.

In this chain, TRBV12-3 or TRBV12-4 is recombined with TRBJ1-1; TRBD1 is a possible D gene, resting on 5 matching bases. The source is a female donor with papillary thyroid cancer or a benign thyroid nodule (not recorded which). Some clones in this sample may be carry-over from other donors' samples. The sample consisted of tumor tissue. CDR3 region: CASSYSTVFNTEAFF. The DNA reads TGTGCCAGCAGTTATTCGACAGTATTTAACACTGAAGCTTTCTTT.